This record looks at one TCR beta chain sequence and its context. Its specificity is not known. The source of the sample is a study of radiotherapy plus CTLA-4 blockade in lung cancer. The study's findings and limits: Early shifts in blood T cell clones, with interferon-beta, reportedly predicted response best. Clones of tumor-derived TCRs expanded in blood after radiotherapy plus ipilimumab.

The repertoire was sequenced with immunoSEQ multiplex PCR; TCRdb's copy has only in-frame clones and lacks some. The sample contains 40,000 to 50,000 clones, around 73% of which appear only once. Germline V gives CDR1 SEHNR, CDR2 FQNEAQ (reference sequence). The CDR3 has 13 residues. V lost 5 bases and J 4 bases, leaving 11 bases between the germline ends. People whose metastatic non-small-cell lung cancer was chemo-refractory got focal radiation along with CTLA-4 blockade by ipilimumab. This receptor was obtained from a human donor with non-small cell lung cancer who had a complete response to radiotherapy plus ipilimumab. The chain links TRBV7-9 to TRBJ2-5; the D is unclear. The sequencing here drew on peripheral blood, taken from a patient treated with radiotherapy plus ipilimumab. This CDR3 reads CASSPNTVETQYF. For the CDR3, the DNA is TGTGCCAGCAGCCCTAATACTGTAGAGACCCAGTACTTC.